These T cell receptor beta chains were read from a single sample in a study of memory CD8 T cells in hepatitis C reinfection. The repertoire was sequenced with immunoSEQ multiplex PCR; TCRdb's copy has only in-frame clones and lacks some. The repertoire holds about 50,000 clones, with approximately 92% as singletons. The sequenced sample was naive CD8+ T cells sorted from blood. All receptors derive from a young man with hepatitis C virus infection. Each CDR3 is given with its conserved first and last residue. A D gene is named only where the DNA matches it firmly. The size field is filled for only some rows; it gives once, few, many or a size class.

TRBD2	.	TRBV6-5	TRBJ2-2	TGTGCCAGCAGCCCGGGGGGGACCGGGGAGCTGTTTTTT	CASSPGGTGELFF
TRBD1	.	TRBV19	TRBJ2-3	TGTGCCAGTAGTATGGTGACAGGGCACGCAGATACGCAGTATTTT	CASSMVTGHADTQYF
TRBD2	.	TRBV2	TRBJ2-3	TGTGCCAGCAGGGATACGACTGGCGGGGGACCGATTAGCACAGATACGCAGTATTTT	CASRDTTGGGPISTDTQYF
TRBD2	.	TRBV13	TRBJ2-3	TGTGCCAGCAGCCAAGGGACTAGCGGGGGAGTTAACACAGATACGCAGTATTTT	CASSQGTSGGVNTDTQYF
.	.	TRBV9	TRBJ2-1	TGTGCCAGCCAAGGGTCGGGGAATGAGCAGTTCTTC	CASQGSGNEQFF
TRBD2	.	TRBV7-9	TRBJ2-7	TGTGCCAGCAGCCCCACTAGCGGGGTCTCCTACGAGCAGTACTTC	CASSPTSGVSYEQYF
.	.	TRBV4-2	TRBJ1-1	TGTGCCAGCACATCCCCAGGATCGGCCCTTGAAGCTTTCTTT	CASTSPGSALEAFF
.	few	TRBV6-6	TRBJ1-5	TGTGCCAGCAAGGGGATGAGCAATCAGCCCCAGCATTTT	CASKGMSNQPQHF
.	.	TRBV19	TRBJ2-7	TGTGCCAGTAGTAACCGGCCGGCGGGCTTCTACGAGCAGTACTTC	CASSNRPAGFYEQYF
TRBD1	.	TRBV28	TRBJ2-7	TGTGCCAGCAGTACAGGACAGGGGAGTACCTACGAGCAGTACTTC	CASSTGQGSTYEQYF
.	.	TRBV27	TRBJ1-5	TGTGCCAGCAGTCAAGACAACAATCAGCCCCAGCATTTT	CASSQDNNQPQHF
.	.	TRBV7-9	TRBJ1-3	TGTGCCAGCAGCTTATTGGCGGAACCGCACTCTGGAAACACCATATATTTT	CASSLLAEPHSGNTIYF
TRBD2	.	TRBV4-1	TRBJ2-2	TGCGCCAGCAGCCTTACGGGACTAGCGGGAGGCCTTAACACCGGGGAGCTGTTTTTT	CASSLTGLAGGLNTGELFF
.	.	TRBV5-1	TRBJ2-5	TGCGCCAGCAGCTTGGTACCGGGGGGCGCCACTGGCCAGTACTTC	CASSLVPGGATGQYF
TRBD2	.	TRBV11-3	TRBJ2-1	TGTGCCAGCAGCCGAGCGCTAGCGGGGATGAATGAGCAGTTCTTC	CASSRALAGMNEQFF
.	.	TRBV28	TRBJ2-2	TGTGCCAGCAGTTCCGGGACCGGGGAGCTGTTTTTT	CASSSGTGELFF
.	once	TRBV9	TRBJ2-1	TGTGCCAGCAGCGTAGAAGGTGGCGGGATGTACCATGAGCAGTTCTTC	CASSVEGGGMYHEQFF
TRBD1	.	TRBV28	TRBJ2-1	TGTGCCAGCAGGCCGGGGACAGGGGAAGCCAATGAGCAGTTCTTC	CASRPGTGEANEQFF
.	.	TRBV28	TRBJ2-7	TGTGCCAGCCTTAGGAGGACAGACTCCTACGAGCAGTACTTC	CASLRRTDSYEQYF
.	.	TRBV27	TRBJ2-7	TGTGCCAGCAGTTTTGCCAGCTCCTACGAGCAGTACTTC	CASSFASSYEQYF
.	once	TRBV6-1	TRBJ2-7	TGTGCCAGCAGTGAAGACAGGGCAAACTACGAGCAGTACTTC	CASSEDRANYEQYF
.	.	TRBV6-1	TRBJ1-1	TGTGCCAGCAGCCCCTGGAGCGGATCTACTGAAGCTTTCTTT	CASSPWSGSTEAFF
.	.	TRBV4-1	TRBJ2-7	TGCGCCAGCAGCCAAGCTTCATGGGGCGAGCAGTACTTC	CASSQASWGEQYF
TRBD1	.	TRBV4-1	TRBJ1-2	TGCGCCAGCAGCCAAGAATGGACAGGGTCCGGCTACACCTTC	CASSQEWTGSGYTF
.	.	TRBV11-2	TRBJ2-3	TGTGCCAGCAGCGACACCTTGGGGCTTACCACAGATACGCAGTATTTT	CASSDTLGLTTDTQYF
TRBD1	.	TRBV27	TRBJ1-6	TGTGCCAGCAGTCCGATGGGACAGGGGGTTTTTTCACCCCTCCACTTT	CASSPMGQGVFSPLHF
TRBD1	.	TRBV2	TRBJ1-5	TGTGCCAGCAGTGAAACGGGGACAGATAGCAATCAGCCCCAGCATTTT	CASSETGTDSNQPQHF
TRBD1	.	TRBV2	TRBJ2-3	TGTGCCAGCAGTGAGCCTGGAGGGACAGGGGCAGATACGCAGTATTTT	CASSEPGGTGADTQYF
.	.	TRBV7-9	TRBJ2-7	TGTGCCAGCAGCCCCCGTTCCGGGGAGCAGTACTTC	CASSPRSGEQYF
.	once	TRBV6-5	TRBJ1-2	TGTGCCAGCAGCGGAACCGGGACACTCTATGGCTACACCTTC	CASSGTGTLYGYTF
TRBD2	.	TRBV28	TRBJ2-3	TGTGCCAGCCTCCGCGGACTAGCGGGTACAGATACGCAGTATTTT	CASLRGLAGTDTQYF
TRBD2	.	TRBV4-1	TRBJ2-1	TGCGCCAGCAGCCAAGTAGCGGGATATTACAATGAGCAGTTCTTC	CASSQVAGYYNEQFF
.	.	TRBV5-4	TRBJ1-2	TGTGCCAGCAGCTTGGCCGAGGAATCCTATGGCTACACCTTC	CASSLAEESYGYTF
TRBD1	.	TRBV27	TRBJ2-7	TGTGCCAGTTCTCCGGGGACAGGCTACGAGCAGTACTTC	CASSPGTGYEQYF
TRBD1	.	TRBV5-6	TRBJ1-2	TGTGCCAGCAGCTCGCAGGGGGCGAATGGCTACACCTTC	CASSSQGANGYTF
.	.	TRBV7-9	TRBJ1-5	TGTGCCAGCAGCCCGGGGGGCAATCAGCCCCAGCATTTT	CASSPGGNQPQHF
TRBD1	.	TRBV6-4	TRBJ1-2	TGTGCCAGCAGGGCCGGACAGGGGTCTGGCTACACCTTC	CASRAGQGSGYTF
TRBD1	.	TRBV15	TRBJ1-2	TGTGCCACCAGCCACAGGGGGCGCCCCGTCGATGGCTACACCTTC	CATSHRGRPVDGYTF
.	.	TRBV5-5	TRBJ1-2	TGTGCCAGCAGCTTGGAGCAGGGATTGTCCTATGGCTACACCTTC	CASSLEQGLSYGYTF
.	.	TRBV7-9	TRBJ2-1	TGTGCCAGCAGCTTAGGATATGTGGCAGGGCCTTGGGAGCAGTTCTTC	CASSLGYVAGPWEQFF
TRBD2	.	TRBV10-2	TRBJ2-3	TGCGCCAGCAGTGTCGCGGGAGGTAGCACAGATACGCAGTATTTT	CASSVAGGSTDTQYF
TRBD2	once	TRBV6-1	TRBJ2-7	TGTGCCAGCAGTGAAGCCCGGGGGACTAGTGATTACGAGCAGTACTTC	CASSEARGTSDYEQYF
.	.	TRBV19	TRBJ2-1	TGTGCCAGTAGTCACCGCGATGCCGTCGCCAGGGATAGCTCCTACAATGAGCAGTTCTTC	CASSHRDAVARDSSYNEQFF
TRBD2	.	TRBV4-1	TRBJ2-2	TGCGCCAGCAGCCAAGGGGCGGGAGTAGGCGGGGAGCTGTTTTTT	CASSQGAGVGGELFF
TRBD2	once	TRBV5-4	TRBJ2-1	TGTGCCAGCAGCCAAGGACTAGCGGGGGGGCAGGAGCAGTTCTTC	CASSQGLAGGQEQFF
.	.	TRBV29-1	TRBJ1-1	TGCAGCGTTGTTCATCCAGGGAACACTGAAGCTTTCTTT	CSVVHPGNTEAFF
.	.	TRBV27	TRBJ2-2	TGTGCCAGCAGTTTATTAGATACGAACACCGGGGAGCTGTTTTTT	CASSLLDTNTGELFF
TRBD1	.	TRBV19	TRBJ2-7	TGTGCCAGTAGTATAACAGGGGGATTCTACGAGCAGTACTTC	CASSITGGFYEQYF
.	few	TRBV5-1	TRBJ2-1	TGCGCCAGCAGCGAGGGGGACCAGACGGGCAATGAGCAGTTCTTC	CASSEGDQTGNEQFF